These T cell receptor beta chains were read from a single sample in a study of monozygotic twins with cystic fibrosis. Clones were sequenced by immunoSEQ multiplex PCR, and TCRdb holds only the in-frame ones, with some missing. The table has about 36,000 clones, approximately 87% seen once. Sequences were obtained from blood. The source of these receptors is a girl aged 2 to 10 with cystic fibrosis. Each CDR3 is given with its conserved first and last residue. The D gene is left open where the match is weak. Expanded clones are given a class, and other clones once, few, many or no size at all.

d_call: -; j_call: TRBJ1-5; v_call: TRBV7-7; clone_size: -; cdr3_aa: CASSYSPTGPQHF; cdr3_nt: TGTGCCAGCAGCTACAGCCCGACAGGGCCCCAGCATTTT
d_call: -; j_call: TRBJ1-2; v_call: TRBV4-1; clone_size: -; cdr3_aa: CASSHLLSGELNYGYTF; cdr3_nt: TGCGCCAGCAGCCATCTTCTGTCGGGGGAGCTTAACTATGGCTACACCTTC
d_call: -; j_call: TRBJ1-2; v_call: TRBV6-1; clone_size: -; cdr3_aa: CASSVGGGGYTF; cdr3_nt: TGTGCCAGCAGTGTTGGGGGGGGCGGCTACACCTTC
d_call: TRBD2; j_call: TRBJ2-7; v_call: TRBV29-1; clone_size: -; cdr3_aa: CSVAFPSGGPSYEQYF; cdr3_nt: TGCAGCGTTGCTTTCCCGAGCGGGGGGCCCTCCTACGAGCAGTACTTC
d_call: -; j_call: TRBJ1-2; v_call: TRBV4-2; clone_size: few; cdr3_aa: CASLDADYGYTF; cdr3_nt: TGTGCCAGCTTAGACGCAGACTATGGCTACACCTTC
d_call: -; j_call: TRBJ1-2; v_call: TRBV4-1; clone_size: -; cdr3_aa: CASSPRGFNYGYTF; cdr3_nt: TGCGCCAGCAGCCCTCGAGGGTTTAACTATGGCTACACCTTC
d_call: -; j_call: TRBJ2-7; v_call: TRBV5-1; clone_size: few; cdr3_aa: CASSLTTYEQYF; cdr3_nt: TGCGCCAGCAGCTTGACCACCTACGAGCAGTACTTC
d_call: -; j_call: TRBJ2-7; v_call: TRBV19; clone_size: -; cdr3_aa: CASSIGVGGYEQYF; cdr3_nt: TGTGCCAGTAGTATAGGGGTGGGGGGCTACGAGCAGTACTTC
d_call: -; j_call: TRBJ2-5; v_call: TRBV7-6; clone_size: -; cdr3_aa: CASSLRTAPRETQYF; cdr3_nt: TGTGCCAGCAGCTTAAGGACGGCCCCCAGAGAGACCCAGTACTTC
d_call: -; j_call: TRBJ2-3; v_call: TRBV19; clone_size: once; cdr3_aa: CASSIETVRYTDTQYF; cdr3_nt: TGTGCCAGTAGTATAGAGACGGTGCGATACACAGATACGCAGTATTTT
d_call: TRBD1; j_call: TRBJ1-1; v_call: TRBV9; clone_size: -; cdr3_aa: CASRGQGRDTEAFF; cdr3_nt: TGTGCCAGCAGGGGACAGGGACGGGACACTGAAGCTTTCTTT
d_call: TRBD1; j_call: TRBJ2-7; v_call: TRBV2; clone_size: -; cdr3_aa: CASSTGEWYF; cdr3_nt: TGTGCCAGCAGTACAGGGGAATGGTACTTC
d_call: TRBD2; j_call: TRBJ2-5; v_call: TRBV5-1; clone_size: -; cdr3_aa: CASSPTSGQETQYF; cdr3_nt: TGCGCCAGCAGCCCGACTAGCGGCCAAGAGACCCAGTACTTC
d_call: -; j_call: TRBJ2-7; v_call: TRBV5-1; clone_size: -; cdr3_aa: CASGVGWGGYEQYF; cdr3_nt: TGCGCCAGCGGGGTGGGGTGGGGCGGCTACGAGCAGTACTTC
d_call: -; j_call: TRBJ2-4; v_call: TRBV6-5; clone_size: -; cdr3_aa: CASSYAGTGKNIQYF; cdr3_nt: TGTGCCAGCAGTTATGCCGGGACGGGGAAAAACATTCAGTACTTC
d_call: TRBD1; j_call: TRBJ1-1; v_call: TRBV5-1; clone_size: few; cdr3_aa: CASSLGTGITTEAFF; cdr3_nt: TGCGCCAGCAGCTTAGGGACAGGGATTACCACTGAAGCTTTCTTT
d_call: TRBD2; j_call: TRBJ2-1; v_call: TRBV6-6; clone_size: -; cdr3_aa: CASSNRGLAAYNEQFF; cdr3_nt: TGTGCCAGCAGTAACCGAGGACTAGCCGCCTACAATGAGCAGTTCTTC
d_call: -; j_call: TRBJ1-3; v_call: TRBV7-2; clone_size: -; cdr3_aa: CASSSRGPGNTIYF; cdr3_nt: TGTGCCAGCAGCTCCAGGGGTCCTGGAAACACCATATATTTT
d_call: -; j_call: TRBJ1-2; v_call: TRBV10-2; clone_size: -; cdr3_aa: CASSEIPPNYGYTF; cdr3_nt: TGCGCCAGCAGTGAAATCCCTCCTAACTATGGCTACACCTTC
d_call: -; j_call: TRBJ1-6; v_call: TRBV6-1; clone_size: once; cdr3_aa: CASSEAGSQESPLHF; cdr3_nt: TGTGCCAGCAGTGAAGCGGGTTCTCAGGAATCACCCCTCCACTTT
d_call: TRBD1; j_call: TRBJ2-1; v_call: TRBV14; clone_size: -; cdr3_aa: CASSRHRGQVKRGDNEQFF; cdr3_nt: TGTGCCAGCAGCCGCCACAGGGGGCAGGTCAAAAGAGGAGACAATGAGCAGTTCTTC
d_call: TRBD1; j_call: TRBJ2-7; v_call: TRBV27; clone_size: -; cdr3_aa: CASSLSGTGVSYEQYF; cdr3_nt: TGTGCCAGCAGTCTATCCGGGACAGGGGTCTCCTACGAGCAGTACTTC
d_call: TRBD1; j_call: TRBJ1-2; v_call: TRBV19; clone_size: -; cdr3_aa: CASSMGTGTVTNYGYTF; cdr3_nt: TGTGCCAGTAGTATGGGGACCGGGACAGTTACAAACTATGGCTACACCTTC
d_call: TRBD2; j_call: TRBJ2-5; v_call: TRBV4-1; clone_size: -; cdr3_aa: CASSSYSGGVQETQYF; cdr3_nt: TGCGCCAGCAGCTCTTATAGCGGGGGGGTACAAGAGACCCAGTACTTC
d_call: -; j_call: TRBJ1-1; v_call: TRBV20-1; clone_size: -; cdr3_aa: CSASGLEAFF; cdr3_nt: TGCAGTGCTTCGGGGTTGGAAGCTTTCTTT
d_call: -; j_call: TRBJ2-3; v_call: TRBV5-1; clone_size: -; cdr3_aa: CASSLDGGGTDTQYF; cdr3_nt: TGCGCCAGCAGCTTGGACGGCGGTGGCACAGATACGCAGTATTTT
d_call: -; j_call: TRBJ1-5; v_call: TRBV10-3; clone_size: -; cdr3_aa: CAISEQGSSNQPQHF; cdr3_nt: TGTGCCATCAGTGAGCAGGGAAGTAGCAATCAGCCCCAGCATTTT
d_call: -; j_call: TRBJ1-1; v_call: TRBV5-1; clone_size: -; cdr3_aa: CASREATEAFF; cdr3_nt: TGCGCCAGCAGGGAGGCGACTGAAGCTTTCTTT
d_call: -; j_call: TRBJ1-1; v_call: TRBV9; clone_size: -; cdr3_aa: CASSARDSSRNTEAFF; cdr3_nt: TGTGCCAGCAGCGCGAGAGACAGCTCCCGGAACACTGAAGCTTTCTTT
d_call: TRBD1; j_call: TRBJ2-5; v_call: TRBV30; clone_size: -; cdr3_aa: CAWSVDRAETQYF; cdr3_nt: TGTGCCTGGAGTGTCGACAGGGCGGAGACCCAGTACTTC
d_call: TRBD1; j_call: TRBJ2-7; v_call: TRBV5-5; clone_size: -; cdr3_aa: CASSLLQGVSYEQYF; cdr3_nt: TGTGCCAGCAGCTTATTACAGGGGGTTTCCTACGAGCAGTACTTC
d_call: -; j_call: TRBJ1-3; v_call: TRBV4-3; clone_size: -; cdr3_aa: CASSLGIQVPGNTIYF; cdr3_nt: TGCGCCAGCAGCCTAGGCATCCAGGTCCCTGGAAACACCATATATTTT